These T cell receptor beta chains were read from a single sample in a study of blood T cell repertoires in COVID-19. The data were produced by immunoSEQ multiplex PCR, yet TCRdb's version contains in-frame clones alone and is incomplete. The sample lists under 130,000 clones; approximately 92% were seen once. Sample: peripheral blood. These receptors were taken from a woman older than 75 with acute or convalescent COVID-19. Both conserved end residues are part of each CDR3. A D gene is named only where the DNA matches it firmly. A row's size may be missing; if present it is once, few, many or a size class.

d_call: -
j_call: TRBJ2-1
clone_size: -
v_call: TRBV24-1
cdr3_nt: TGTGCCACCAGGTCCACGGTCAATGAGCAGTTCTTC
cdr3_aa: CATRSTVNEQFF

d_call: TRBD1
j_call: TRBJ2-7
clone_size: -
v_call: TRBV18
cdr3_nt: TGTGCCAGCTCATCGTCGGACAGGGCGATACAGGAGCAGTACTTC
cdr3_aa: CASSSSDRAIQEQYF

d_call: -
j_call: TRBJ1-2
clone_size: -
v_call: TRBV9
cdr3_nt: TGTGCCAGCAGCGTAGACTTTACAGGGATCTATGGCTACACCTTC
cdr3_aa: CASSVDFTGIYGYTF

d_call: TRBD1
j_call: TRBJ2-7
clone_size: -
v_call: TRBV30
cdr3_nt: TGTGCCTGGAGCCAAACAGGGGGCAGCGACGAGCAGTACTTC
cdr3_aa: CAWSQTGGSDEQYF

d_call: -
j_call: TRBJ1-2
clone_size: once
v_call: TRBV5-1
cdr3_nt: TGCGCCAGCAACCCAGGCGGAGGGTTAATCTATGGCTACACCTTC
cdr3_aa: CASNPGGGLIYGYTF

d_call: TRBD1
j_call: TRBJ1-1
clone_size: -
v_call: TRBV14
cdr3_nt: TGTGCCAGCAGCCTCCTCTGGACAGGGGTGAACACTGAAGCTTTCTTT
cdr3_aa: CASSLLWTGVNTEAFF

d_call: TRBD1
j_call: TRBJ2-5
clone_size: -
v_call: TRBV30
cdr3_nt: TGTGCCTGGAGTTCCGGGACAGGGCCTCAAGAGACCCAGTACTTC
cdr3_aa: CAWSSGTGPQETQYF

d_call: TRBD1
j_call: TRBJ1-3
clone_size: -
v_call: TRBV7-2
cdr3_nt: TGTGCCAGCAGCTCACAGGGGGCGCATTCTGGAAACACCATATATTTT
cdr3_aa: CASSSQGAHSGNTIYF

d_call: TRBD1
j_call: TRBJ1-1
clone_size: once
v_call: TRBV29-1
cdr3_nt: TGCAGCGTTGTCAGGACAGGGACTGAAGCTTTCTTT
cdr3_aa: CSVVRTGTEAFF

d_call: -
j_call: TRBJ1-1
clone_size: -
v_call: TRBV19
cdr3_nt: TGTGCCAGTAGTTCAACAGGGACCACTGAAGCTTTCTTT
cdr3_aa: CASSSTGTTEAFF

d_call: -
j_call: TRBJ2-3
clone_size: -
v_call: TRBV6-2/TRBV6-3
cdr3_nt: TGTGCCAGCAGTTACTCTACTAGCAGATATACGCAGTATTTT
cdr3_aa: CASSYSTSRYTQYF

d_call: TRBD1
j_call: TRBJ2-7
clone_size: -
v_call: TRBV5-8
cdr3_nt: TGTGCCAGCAGCCGGACTCGGACAGGACTTTACGAGCAGTACTTC
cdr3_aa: CASSRTRTGLYEQYF

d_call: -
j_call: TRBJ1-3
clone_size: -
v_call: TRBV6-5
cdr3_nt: TGTGCCAGCAGCATGGAGAGCTCTGGAAACACCATATATTTT
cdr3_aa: CASSMESSGNTIYF

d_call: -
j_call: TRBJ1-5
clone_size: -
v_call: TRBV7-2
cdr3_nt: TGTGCCAGCAGCTTCTCAGGGGGCAATCAGCCCCAGCATTTT
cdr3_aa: CASSFSGGNQPQHF

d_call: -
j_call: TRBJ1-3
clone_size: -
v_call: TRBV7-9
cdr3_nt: TGTGCCAGCAGCTTAGAAGTTGTGGGCAACACCATATATTTT
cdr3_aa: CASSLEVVGNTIYF

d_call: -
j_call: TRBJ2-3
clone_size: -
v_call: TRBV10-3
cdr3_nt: TGTGCCATCAGTGACCAGCGAGGGACGGCGGGGACAGATACGCAGTATTTT
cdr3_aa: CAISDQRGTAGTDTQYF

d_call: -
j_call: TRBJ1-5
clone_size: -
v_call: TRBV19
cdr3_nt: TGTGCCACTGAAAGGGGACTTGTTAGCAATCAGCCCCAGCATTTT
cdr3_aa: CATERGLVSNQPQHF

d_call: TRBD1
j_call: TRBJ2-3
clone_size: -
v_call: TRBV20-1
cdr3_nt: TGCAGTGCTAGTCGAGGACAGGGATCAGATACGCAGTATTTT
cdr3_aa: CSASRGQGSDTQYF